A single sample is the source of the 4 T cell receptor beta chains below, sequenced in a study of cytomegalovirus exposure and HLA in healthy donors. With 60 Vbeta and 13 Jbeta primers, the PCR was carried out. Measured with immunoSEQ multiplex PCR; TCRdb has only the in-frame clones, and not every one. The top ten clones hold around 6% of a sample with some 160,000 clones, over 70% of them seen once. What was sequenced was PBMCs. The receptors derive from a man aged 35 to 55 in good health and CMV-seronegative.

The chain combines TRBV6-5 with TRBJ1-1; D possibly corresponds to TRBD1 (5 bases). V was clipped by 2 bases and J by 6 bases, with 16 bases between them. From germline, CDR1 is MNHEY and CDR2 SVGAGI. This CDR3 spans 15 amino acids. This CDR3 reads CASSYGASPGAEAFF. CDR3 nucleotide sequence: TGTGCCAGCAGTTACGGGGCCAGCCCTGGCGCTGAAGCTTTCTTT.

The chain carries TRBV9 and TRBJ1-1; D is possibly TRBD1 (5 bases). The CDR3 consists of 13 residues. The germline gives CDR1 SGDLS, CDR2 YYNGEE. Trimming left V 7 bases short and J 6 bases short, with 16 bases between. This CDR3 is CASGLGGVAEAFF. CDR3 nucleotides: TGTGCCAGCGGTCTTGGGGGGGTCGCTGAAGCTTTCTTT.

The chain joins TRBV14 to TRBJ2-7, with 10 bases that match TRBD2. Germline CDR1 reads SGHDN; CDR2 reads FVKESK. V shed 0 bases and J 6 bases; nucleotides not matched to a gene: 5. The CDR3 extends over 15 amino acids. The CDR3 loop is CASSQEASGSREQYF. CDR3 nucleotides: TGTGCCAGCAGCCAAGAAGCTAGCGGGAGTCGCGAGCAGTACTTC. Variable domain in full (rest from reference TRBV14 and TRBJ2-7): EAGVTQFPSHSVIEKGQTVTLRCDPISGHDNLYWYRRVMGKEIKFLLHFVKESKQDESGMPNNRFLAERTGGTYSTLKVQPAELEDSGVYFCASSQEASGSREQYFGPGTRLTVT.

The chain uses TRBV5-4 and TRBJ1-5; 9 positions match TRBD1. V gave up 0 bases and J gave up 6 bases; unmatched junction bases: 10. The CDR3 spans 17 residues. Per germline, CDR1 SGHNT and CDR2 YYREEE (reference sequence). The CDR3 region is CASSLGSGTGFTQPQHF. In DNA form, the CDR3 reads TGTGCCAGCAGCTTGGGATCCGGGACAGGGTTTACTCAGCCCCAGCATTTT.